This T cell receptor (beta chain) originates from a study of shared clonotypes between healthy human individuals. A word on this clone: What it binds is not known.

Study-wide findings and caveats: It was observed that roughly 5.4% of naive CD4 clonotypes were shared across a handful of donors.

Clones were sequenced by immunoSEQ multiplex PCR, and TCRdb holds only the in-frame ones, with some missing. The data hold about 600,000 clones, with approximately 97% observed a single time. CDR1 is SGHRS, CDR2 YFSETQ, per germline. Trimming cost V 5 bases and J 1 base, with 15 bases left between them. The CDR3 contains 15 residues. The V gene is TRBV5-1, the J gene TRBJ2-5; possibly TRBD2 for D (6 bases). This sequence originates from a woman aged 30 to 39 in good health. Sequencing input: naive CD4+ T cells sorted from blood. Subset: CD45RA+ positively selected. CDR3 protein: CASSLHRDSQETQYF. The CDR3 bases are TGCGCCAGCAGTTTACATCGGGACTCCCAAGAGACCCAGTACTTC. Full variable domain (rest looked up from reference TRBV5-1 and TRBJ2-5): KAGVTQTPRYLIKTRGQQVTLSCSPISGHRSVSWYQQTPGQGLQFLFEYFSETQRNKGNFPGRFSGRQFSNSRSEMNVSTLELGDSALYLCASSLHRDSQETQYFGPGTRLLVL.